This T cell receptor (beta chain) appears in the sequencing data of a study of T cell responses to AZD1222 COVID-19 vaccine. Findings and limits, study-wide: In the spike-specific TCR repertoire, nearly half reportedly target unmutated variant regions. It should be noted that donors were predominantly white British and more often female, and clonal diversity was possibly underestimated.

Profiled with immunoSEQ multiplex PCR; TCRdb holds only in-frame clones, not every one. The sample lists over 150,000 clones, over 85% occurring once. Worth noting for this clone: Antigen specificity is unknown.

This CDR3 contains 14 residues. V lost 4 bases, J lost 7 bases, and 13 bases lay in between. The germline V gene encodes CDR1 SGHAT and CDR2 FQNNGV. V usage is TRBV11-2 and J usage is TRBJ2-2; D is possibly TRBD2 (7 bases). The specimen was peripheral blood, collected 28 days after the second dose of the MenACWY control vaccine. This TCR derives from an adult who received the MenACWY meningococcal vaccine as a control. This CDR3 is CASSWRGPGGELFF. In nucleotides, the CDR3 is TGTGCCAGCAGCTGGCGGGGGCCGGGCGGGGAGCTGTTTTTT.